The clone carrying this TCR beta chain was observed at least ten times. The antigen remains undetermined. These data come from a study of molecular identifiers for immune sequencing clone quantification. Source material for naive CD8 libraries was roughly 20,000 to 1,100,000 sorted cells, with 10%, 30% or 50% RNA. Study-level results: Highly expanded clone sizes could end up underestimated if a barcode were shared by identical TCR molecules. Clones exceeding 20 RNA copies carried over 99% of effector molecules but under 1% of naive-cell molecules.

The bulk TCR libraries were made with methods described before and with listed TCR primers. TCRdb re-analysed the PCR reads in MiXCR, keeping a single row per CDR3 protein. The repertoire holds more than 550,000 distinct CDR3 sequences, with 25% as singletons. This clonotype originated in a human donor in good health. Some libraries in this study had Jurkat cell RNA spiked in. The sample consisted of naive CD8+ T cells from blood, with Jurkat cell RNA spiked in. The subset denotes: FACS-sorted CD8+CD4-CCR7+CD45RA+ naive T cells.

The CDR3 nucleotides are TGTGCCAGCAGCCCCCTTGGGGGGGACTACGAGCAGTACTTC. Protein product: CASSPLGGDYEQYF. V usage is TRBV7-2 and J usage is TRBJ2-7, with TRBD2 matching 7 bases. Trimming took 5 bases from V and 3 from J; bases not matched to a gene: 7. This CDR3 comprises 14 residues. CDR1 is SGHTA, CDR2 FQGNSA, per germline.